A single sample is the source of the 6 T cell receptor beta chains below, sequenced in a study of blood T cell repertoires in COVID-19. The data were produced by immunoSEQ multiplex PCR, yet TCRdb's version contains in-frame clones alone and is incomplete. Of 300,000 to 400,000 clones listed, approximately 90% were seen once; the top ten hold more than 0.95%. Sequencing was carried out using PBMCs or T cells enriched from blood (not recorded which). The receptors here all came from a woman aged 18-29 years who had recovered from COVID-19.

Only one count was recorded for this clone. The V and J genes are TRBV28 and TRBJ1-1; tentatively, D is TRBD1 (5 bases). The germline CDR1 and CDR2 sequences are MDHEN and SYDVKM. This CDR3 spans 15 amino acids. The V end lost 3 bases, the J end lost 5 bases, and 16 bases lay between the germline ends. DNA of the CDR3: TGTGCCAGCAGTTTTATGCCGGGCGGGGGTACTGAAGCTTTCTTT. The encoded protein is CASSFMPGGGTEAFF.

This clone was seen just once. The V and J genes are TRBV29-1 and TRBJ2-1; D is possibly TRBD2 (6 bases). The CDR3 extends over 15 amino acids. Germline CDR1 reads SQVTM; CDR2 reads ANQGSEA. V lost 3 bases and J lost 7, with 19 bases in between. The CDR3: CSVERGYFVSNEQFF. For the CDR3, the DNA is TGCAGCGTTGAGCGGGGTTACTTCGTTTCGAATGAGCAGTTCTTC.

V usage is TRBV7-2 and J usage is TRBJ1-3, with 8 positions matching TRBD1. This CDR3 comprises 15 residues. CDR1 is SGHTA and CDR2 is FQGNSA in the germline V gene. V shed 2 bases and J 9 bases; nucleotides not matched to a gene: 9. The CDR3: CASSLSGQDRGTIYF. The CDR3 DNA sequence: TGTGCCAGCAGCTTATCGGGACAGGACCGAGGCACCATATATTTT.

The chain uses TRBV6-5 and TRBJ2-3; TRBD1 is a possible D gene (6 bases). Trimming took 0 bases from V and 4 from J, leaving 11 bases between them. Per germline, CDR1 MNHEY and CDR2 SVGAGI. This CDR3 spans 15 amino acids. The chain's CDR3 is CASSYSEGVPDTQYF. CDR3 DNA sequence: TGTGCCAGCAGTTACTCTGAGGGGGTTCCAGATACGCAGTATTTT.

This clone turned up a few times. This chain joins TRBV19 and TRBJ1-1; 7 nucleotides match TRBD1. Germline values: CDR1 LNHDA, CDR2 SQIVND (reference sequence). V gave up 3 bases and J gave up 7 bases; unmatched junction bases: 11. The CDR3 is 15 amino acids. CDR3 protein: CASSMGYVTGSEAFF. In DNA form, the CDR3 reads TGTGCCAGTAGTATGGGTTATGTGACAGGGAGTGAAGCTTTCTTT.

The chain's CDR3 is CASSLDQRYPLHF. In DNA form, the CDR3 reads TGTGCCAGCAGCTTAGACCAACGGTACCCCCTCCACTTT. The chain links TRBV7-9 to TRBJ1-6, with no clear D. The V gene lost 1 base and the J gene lost 13 bases, with 11 bases spanning the gap. Germline loops: CDR1 SEHNR, CDR2 FQNEAQ (reference sequence). The CDR3 is 13 residues long.